This TCR beta chain was sequenced during a study of control samples from healthy donors and cancer patients. Some clones are missing from TCRdb's copy, which holds only in-frame ones; the method was immunoSEQ multiplex PCR. The table has 75,000 to 100,000 clones, roughly 86% seen once; the top ten hold about 1.3%. The source is a woman aged 50 to 60 in good health. Sequences were obtained from blood.

In DNA form, the CDR3 reads TGTGCCAGCAGTTTAGGGGACAGGGTGAACACTGAAGCTTTCTTT. This gives the protein CASSLGDRVNTEAFF. The V gene is TRBV28, the J gene TRBJ1-1, with 9 bases fitting TRBD1. Germline loops: CDR1 MDHEN, CDR2 SYDVKM. With V trimmed by 2 bases and J by 0 bases, 1 base remained unmatched. The CDR3 extends over 15 amino acids.